A selection of T cell receptor beta chains follows, all from one sample in a study of blood T cell repertoires in COVID-19. Here immunoSEQ multiplex PCR was the method, and the copy in TCRdb shows in-frame clones only, minus some. The sample lists 170,000 or so clones, roughly nine tenths occurring once. Sequenced material: PBMCs or T cells enriched from blood (not recorded which). All receptors derive from a woman aged 50 to 60 who had recovered from COVID-19. CDR3s include the opening cysteine and the closing phenylalanine or tryptophan. The D gene is left open where the match is weak. The size entry is marked missing in some rows and otherwise reads once, few, many or a size class.

J: TRBJ1-6; D: -; V: TRBV7-8; size: -; CDR3: CASSRDSGVSGSPLHF; DNA: TGTGCCAGCAGCAGAGATTCAGGGGTCTCAGGTTCACCCCTCCACTTT
J: TRBJ2-7; D: -; V: TRBV29-1; size: once; CDR3: CSVAPLTNEQYF; DNA: TGCAGCGTTGCCCCATTGACAAACGAGCAGTACTTC
J: TRBJ2-2; D: -; V: TRBV19; size: -; CDR3: CASSIKVSETGELFF; DNA: TGTGCCAGTAGTATCAAGGTATCGGAGACCGGGGAGCTGTTTTTT
J: TRBJ2-1; D: -; V: TRBV29-1; size: once; CDR3: CSVVGSPYNEQFF; DNA: TGCAGCGTTGTGGGTAGCCCCTACAATGAGCAGTTCTTC
J: TRBJ2-7; D: -; V: TRBV12-3/TRBV12-4; size: -; CDR3: CASSPSTEYEQYF; DNA: TGTGCCAGCAGCCCCTCGACAGAATACGAGCAGTACTTC
J: TRBJ2-3; D: -; V: TRBV11-2; size: -; CDR3: CASSPGAGAHTDTQYF; DNA: TGTGCCAGCAGCCCAGGGGCGGGAGCACACACAGATACGCAGTATTTT
J: TRBJ1-2; D: TRBD1; V: TRBV18; size: -; CDR3: CASSTDRGYGYTF; DNA: TGTGCCAGCTCAACGGACAGGGGCTATGGCTACACCTTC
J: TRBJ2-7; D: -; V: TRBV28; size: once; CDR3: CASSSPPDSSYEQYF; DNA: TGTGCCAGCAGTTCCCCGCCGGACAGTTCCTACGAGCAGTACTTC
J: TRBJ2-3; D: TRBD2; V: TRBV11-2; size: once; CDR3: CASLGLAGEYTQYF; DNA: TGTGCCAGCTTGGGACTAGCGGGAGAATATACGCAGTATTTT
J: TRBJ2-1; D: -; V: TRBV5-4; size: -; CDR3: CASSLALSYNEQFF; DNA: TGTGCCAGCAGCTTGGCCTTGTCCTACAATGAGCAGTTCTTC
J: TRBJ2-7; D: -; V: TRBV25-1; size: -; CDR3: CASSESDGAVGEQYF; DNA: TGTGCCAGCAGTGAATCAGACGGAGCGGTAGGCGAGCAGTACTTC
J: TRBJ1-2; D: -; V: TRBV6-5; size: -; CDR3: CASTGGRGKNYGYTF; DNA: TGTGCCAGCACAGGTGGGAGGGGGAAAAACTATGGCTACACCTTC
J: TRBJ1-2; D: -; V: TRBV19; size: -; CDR3: CASSRPGDPWTF; DNA: TGTGCCAGTAGTCGGCCAGGGGACCCTTGGACCTTC
J: TRBJ2-5; D: TRBD1; V: TRBV30; size: -; CDR3: CAWSRGQVNQETQYF; DNA: TGTGCCTGGAGTAGGGGGCAGGTGAACCAAGAGACCCAGTACTTC
J: TRBJ2-7; D: -; V: TRBV5-6; size: -; CDR3: CASSTGATYEQYF; DNA: TGTGCCAGCAGCACCGGAGCGACCTACGAGCAGTACTTC
J: TRBJ1-4; D: TRBD1; V: TRBV10-3; size: -; CDR3: CAIKAGGADEKLFF; DNA: TGTGCCATCAAAGCAGGGGGCGCGGATGAAAAACTGTTTTTT
J: TRBJ1-5; D: TRBD1; V: TRBV19; size: -; CDR3: CASSRQGARSNQPQHF; DNA: TGTGCCAGTAGCCGACAGGGGGCGAGGAGCAATCAGCCCCAGCATTTT
J: TRBJ2-1; D: -; V: TRBV24-1; size: -; CDR3: CATSDTRTTGSSYNEQFF; DNA: TGTGCCACCAGTGACACCCGAACAACAGGGTCCTCATACAATGAGCAGTTCTTC
J: TRBJ2-3; D: TRBD1; V: TRBV5-1; size: -; CDR3: CASSSILTGGGTDTQYF; DNA: TGCGCCAGCAGCTCGATATTAACAGGGGGCGGGACAGATACGCAGTATTTT
J: TRBJ1-2; D: TRBD1; V: TRBV29-1; size: -; CDR3: CSVVDRARDGYTF; DNA: TGCAGCGTTGTAGACAGGGCCCGGGATGGCTACACCTTC
J: TRBJ2-1; D: -; V: TRBV9; size: -; CDR3: CASSVNNRGSYNEQFF; DNA: TGTGCCAGCAGCGTAAATAACCGAGGCTCCTACAATGAGCAGTTCTTC
J: TRBJ2-7; D: -; V: TRBV7-9; size: -; CDR3: CASSTGQWEQYF; DNA: TGTGCCAGCAGTACAGGGCAATGGGAGCAGTACTTC
J: TRBJ1-1; D: -; V: TRBV19; size: -; CDR3: CASSIVKGMNTEAFF; DNA: TGTGCCAGTAGTATAGTAAAGGGGATGAACACTGAAGCTTTCTTT
J: TRBJ2-1; D: TRBD2; V: TRBV6-1; size: -; CDR3: CASSETRTSGRRRDNEQFF; DNA: TGTGCCAGCAGTGAAACCAGGACTAGCGGGAGACGACGTGACAATGAGCAGTTCTTC
J: TRBJ1-1; D: TRBD1; V: TRBV6-6; size: -; CDR3: CASSLLPGQGANTEAFF; DNA: TGTGCCAGCAGTCTCCTACCGGGACAGGGGGCGAACACTGAAGCTTTCTTT
J: TRBJ2-5; D: -; V: TRBV7-8; size: -; CDR3: CASSRDGRETQYF; DNA: TGTGCCAGCAGCCGTGATGGGAGAGAGACCCAGTACTTC
J: TRBJ2-3; D: TRBD2; V: TRBV5-1; size: -; CDR3: CASSLLAGVTDTQYF; DNA: TGCGCCAGCAGCTTACTAGCGGGAGTAACAGATACGCAGTATTTT
J: TRBJ1-6; D: -; V: TRBV30; size: -; CDR3: CAWTISLSYNSPLHF; DNA: TGTGCCTGGACGATTAGCCTCTCCTATAATTCACCCCTCCACTTT
J: TRBJ2-2; D: -; V: TRBV6-5; size: -; CDR3: CASSYHIARDTGELFF; DNA: TGTGCCAGCAGTTACCACATTGCGCGGGACACCGGGGAGCTGTTTTTT
J: TRBJ2-7; D: -; V: TRBV7-2; size: -; CDR3: CASSLEGGYEQYF; DNA: TGTGCCAGCAGCTTAGAGGGCGGGTACGAGCAGTACTTC
J: TRBJ1-2; D: -; V: TRBV25-1; size: once; CDR3: CASSEDRRANYGYTF; DNA: TGTGCCAGCAGTGAAGACAGGCGAGCTAACTATGGCTACACCTTC
J: TRBJ1-2; D: -; V: TRBV5-6; size: -; CDR3: CASRWRAGNGYTF; DNA: TGTGCCAGCAGGTGGAGGGCAGGGAATGGCTACACCTTC
J: TRBJ2-3; D: TRBD2; V: TRBV28; size: -; CDR3: CASSSGLAGGADTQYF; DNA: TGTGCCAGCAGTTCGGGACTAGCGGGAGGGGCAGATACGCAGTATTTT
J: TRBJ1-1; D: -; V: TRBV28; size: -; CDR3: CASSSITRHGTEAFF; DNA: TGTGCCAGCAGCTCCATTACAAGACATGGGACTGAAGCTTTCTTT
J: TRBJ2-1; D: TRBD2; V: TRBV5-1; size: once; CDR3: CASRPGLAGGAGSEQFF; DNA: TGCGCCAGCAGACCAGGACTAGCGGGAGGAGCAGGAAGTGAGCAGTTCTTC
J: TRBJ2-7; D: -; V: TRBV24-1; size: -; CDR3: CATSDYWETGQYF; DNA: TGTGCCACCAGTGATTATTGGGAGACCGGGCAGTACTTC
J: TRBJ2-7; D: -; V: TRBV7-2; size: -; CDR3: CASSLGPTSYEQYF; DNA: TGTGCCAGCAGCTTAGGGCCAACCTCCTACGAGCAGTACTTC
J: TRBJ2-7; D: TRBD1; V: TRBV24-1; size: -; CDR3: CATSDGQGARYEQYF; DNA: TGTGCCACCAGTGACGGACAGGGGGCTAGGTACGAGCAGTACTTC
J: TRBJ2-3; D: TRBD1; V: TRBV23-1; size: few; CDR3: CASSQSGRDRGRGHTDTQYF; DNA: TGCGCCAGCAGTCAATCAGGAAGGGACAGGGGCCGTGGGCACACAGATACGCAGTATTTT
J: TRBJ1-2; D: -; V: TRBV5-6; size: -; CDR3: CASSRTGLGGYTF; DNA: TGTGCCAGCAGTCGGACTGGGTTGGGCGGCTACACCTTC
J: TRBJ2-3; D: -; V: TRBV5-4; size: once; CDR3: CASSRLVADTQYF; DNA: TGTGCCAGCAGCAGACTAGTCGCAGATACGCAGTATTTT
J: TRBJ1-5; D: -; V: TRBV9; size: -; CDR3: CASSRGQNQPQHF; DNA: TGTGCCAGCAGCCGTGGACAGAATCAGCCCCAGCATTTT
J: TRBJ1-2; D: -; V: TRBV24-1; size: -; CDR3: CATSAGGGGNGYTF; DNA: TGTGCCACCAGTGCCGGGGGAGGTGGGAATGGCTACACCTTC
J: TRBJ2-2; D: TRBD2; V: TRBV5-1; size: -; CDR3: CASSVASGNTGELFF; DNA: TGCGCCAGCAGCGTGGCTAGCGGGAACACCGGGGAGCTGTTTTTT
J: TRBJ2-1; D: TRBD2; V: TRBV27; size: -; CDR3: CASFSGRSGNEQFF; DNA: TGTGCCAGTTTTAGCGGGAGGTCCGGGAATGAGCAGTTCTTC
J: TRBJ2-3; D: TRBD1; V: TRBV25-1; size: -; CDR3: CASSEGETGGTDTQYF; DNA: TGTGCCAGCAGTGAAGGTGAAACAGGGGGAACAGATACGCAGTATTTT
J: TRBJ2-3; D: TRBD2; V: TRBV5-1; size: -; CDR3: CASSPAGVADTQYF; DNA: TGCGCCAGCTCCCCAGCGGGAGTTGCAGATACGCAGTATTTT
J: TRBJ1-1; D: -; V: TRBV18; size: once; CDR3: CASSPDRWNTEAFF; DNA: TGTGCCAGCTCACCAGACAGGTGGAACACTGAAGCTTTCTTT
J: TRBJ2-2; D: -; V: TRBV10-1; size: few; CDR3: CASRGQAGELFF; DNA: TGCGCCAGCAGGGGCCAGGCCGGGGAGCTGTTTTTT